The 30 T cell receptor beta chains below come from one sample, sequenced in a study of cytomegalovirus exposure and HLA in healthy donors. Produced via immunoSEQ multiplex PCR; TCRdb's table is partial and in-frame only. The sample yields 200,000 to 250,000 clones, 90% to 95% seen once. Input material: PBMCs. The receptors shown here come from a woman under 30 in good health and CMV-seronegative.

This clone was recorded only once. This chain connects TRBV10-3 to TRBJ2-2; 8 positions agree with TRBD2. CDR1 ENHRY and CDR2 SYGVKD come from the germline V gene. Unmatched junction bases numbered 4, after V lost 6 bases and J lost 1 base. The CDR3 length is 15 residues. The CDR3 nucleotides read TGTGCCATCAGGGGGACTAGTAGGAACACCGGGGAGCTGTTTTTT. Amino acids: CAIRGTSRNTGELFF.

The CDR3 region has the DNA TGTGCCAGCAGCTTGGACAGCTACACCGGGGAGCTGTTTTTT. Amino acid sequence: CASSLDSYTGELFF. The chain recombines TRBV5-4 with TRBJ2-2, with D hard to call. Germline CDR1 reads SGHNT; CDR2 reads YYREEE (reference sequence). Trimming took off 0 bases at V and 3 bases at J, with 6 bases between the two ends. The CDR3 runs to 14 residues.

This chain links TRBV30 with TRBJ2-5; 9 bases map to TRBD1. CDR3 length: 13 amino acids. Germline assignment: CDR1 GTSNPN and CDR2 SVGIG (reference sequence). Losses at the gene ends were 3 bases for V and 5 bases for J; bases not matched to a gene: 4. CDR3 sequence: CAWRTGGLETQYF. As DNA, the CDR3 is TGTGCCTGGAGGACAGGGGGTTTGGAGACCCAGTACTTC.

This clone was seen a single time. The chain links TRBV7-9 to TRBJ1-5, with 8 bases aligning to TRBD1. The length of the CDR3 is 17 residues. Germline CDR1 SEHNR, CDR2 FQNEAQ (reference sequence). V shed 3 bases and J 5 bases; nucleotides not matched to a gene: 12. The chain's CDR3 is CASSFSSGTGGDQPQHF. The CDR3, as DNA: TGTGCCAGCAGCTTTTCCTCCGGGACAGGTGGAGATCAGCCCCAGCATTTT.

The chain has TRBV11-2 and TRBJ2-1; no clear D. Germline V gene sequence: CDR1 SGHAT, CDR2 FQNNGV. The CDR3 consists of 16 residues. V lost 5 bases and J 9 bases, leaving 23 bases between the germline ends. The CDR3 DNA is TGTGCCAGCAGCAACGCCGAACGGCCGGAAAGGAGTGAGCAGTTCTTC. Its protein product is CASSNAERPERSEQFF.

The chain is built from TRBV29-1 and TRBJ2-3, with TRBD2 as a possible D gene (6 bases). Trimming pared 0 bases from V and 6 bases from J, leaving 16 bases between. The CDR3 extends over 15 amino acids. Looked up from germline, CDR1 is SQVTM and CDR2 is ANQGSEA. CDR3 sequence reads: CSVEEGWLAQDTQYF. The DNA for the CDR3 is TGCAGCGTTGAAGAGGGATGGCTAGCGCAGGATACGCAGTATTTT.

The chain couples TRBV27 to TRBJ2-7, with D possibly matching TRBD1 (6 bases). Trimming shortened V by 8 bases and J by 0 bases, and 11 bases separated the two germline ends. The CDR3 runs 13 residues. Germline-derived CDR1 and CDR2 are MNHEY and SMNVEV (reference sequence). The CDR3 loop is CASQKQGSYEQYF. The DNA of the CDR3 is TGTGCCAGCCAGAAACAGGGCTCCTACGAGCAGTACTTC.

The gene calls are TRBV28 and TRBJ2-6; D is ambiguous. CDR1 is MDHEN and CDR2 is SYDVKM in the germline V gene. The CDR3 is made up of 17 amino acids. V lost 4 bases and J lost 0, with 13 bases in between. In DNA, the CDR3 is TGTGCCAGCAGTTACCCTCCAAACAGCTCTGGGGCCAACGTCCTGACTTTC. Amino acids: CASSYPPNSSGANVLTF.

This chain joins TRBV6-6 and TRBJ1-1; possibly TRBD1 for D (5 bases). Germline CDR1 MNHNY, CDR2 SVGAGI (reference sequence). The ends were cut back, 0 bases at V and 1 base at J, with 9 bases in the middle. This CDR3 contains 15 residues. CDR3 coding DNA: TGTGCCAGCAGTTACTCTGAGACAGCGAACACTGAAGCTTTCTTT. This encodes CASSYSETANTEAFF.

The chain carries TRBV5-8 and TRBJ2-7; 8 bases map to TRBD1. V lost 3 bases and J lost 2; bases outside the gene matches: 10. From germline, CDR1 is SGHTS and CDR2 YDEGEE. The CDR3 length is 16 residues. The DNA for the CDR3 is TGTGCCAGCAGCTCTCTCGTGACCAGGGGGCCCTACGAGCAGTACTTC. It is translated as CASSSLVTRGPYEQYF.

The chain recombines TRBV4-1 with TRBJ2-5, with 7 bases fitting TRBD2. Trimming cost V 1 base and J 2 bases; bases outside gene matches: 4. CDR3 length equals 15 residues. CDR1 MGHRA and CDR2 YSYEKL come from the germline V gene. The CDR3 bases are TGCGCCAGCAGCCAAGTAGCGCGGGAGCAAGAGACCCAGTACTTC. Translation gives CASSQVAREQETQYF.

V and J are TRBV6-5 and TRBJ1-1; no reliable D call. The germline V gene has CDR1 MNHEY and CDR2 SVGAGI. Trimming left V 1 base short and J 10 bases short, with 16 bases between. The CDR3 is 14 residues long. The CDR3 sequence: CASSYYFLGRLAFF. The CDR3 nucleotides read TGTGCCAGCAGTTACTATTTTCTTGGGAGGTTAGCTTTCTTT.

This chain links TRBV29-1 with TRBJ2-5, with TRBD1 identical over 9 bases. The germline V gene has CDR1 SQVTM and CDR2 ANQGSEA. The CDR3 runs 12 residues. With V trimmed by 4 bases and J by 8 bases, 5 bases remained unmatched. Here the CDR3 DNA reads TGCAGCGTTGGGGGGACAGGGATAACCCAGTACTTC. Its translation is CSVGGTGITQYF.

This clone came up once. The chain employs TRBV9 and TRBJ1-5; the D gene is possibly TRBD1 (5 bases). Per the germline V gene, CDR1 is SGDLS and CDR2 is YYNGEE. V was clipped by 2 bases and J by 2 bases, with 8 bases between them. This CDR3 has 14 residues. The CDR3 sequence is CASSVSGGNQPQHF. In DNA form, the CDR3 reads TGTGCCAGCAGCGTTTCGGGGGGCAATCAGCCCCAGCATTTT.

The chain combines TRBV5-6 with TRBJ2-1; TRBD1 aligns across 8 bases. The J segment lost 5 bases and the V segment lost 3 bases, leaving 7 bases of the junction unmatched. This CDR3 spans 15 amino acids. CDR1 is SGHDT, CDR2 YYEEEE, per germline. The CDR3 loop is CASSYGQGWNNEQFF. CDR3 nucleotide sequence: TGTGCCAGCAGCTATGGACAGGGTTGGAACAATGAGCAGTTCTTC.

This sequence joins TRBV6-6 and TRBJ1-2, with D unclear. Looked up from germline, CDR1 is MNHNY and CDR2 is SVGAGI (reference sequence). Trimming took 0 bases from V and 6 from J, leaving 17 bases between them. The CDR3 is 16 residues long. CDR3 in DNA: TGTGCCAGCAGTTACTCGAAACTAAAGCCAGAGAATGGCTACACCTTC. This codes for CASSYSKLKPENGYTF.

J is TRBJ1-3 and V is TRBV7-6; 10 bases are a match to TRBD1. With V trimmed by 3 bases and J by 0 bases, 2 bases remained unmatched. Germline V gene sequence: CDR1 SGHVS, CDR2 FNYEAQ. CDR3 length: 16 residues. Here the CDR3 DNA reads TGTGCCAGCAGCTTCGGGGACAGGGGCTCTGGAAACACCATATATTTT. It codes for CASSFGDRGSGNTIYF. Full variable domain (missing parts from reference TRBV7-6 and TRBJ1-3): GAGVSQSPRYKVTKRGQDVALRCDPISGHVSLYWYRQALGQGPEFLTYFNYEAQQDKSGLPNDRFSAERPEGSISTLTIQRTEQRDSAMYRCASSFGDRGSGNTIYFGEGSWLTVV.

The chain carries TRBV6-6 and TRBJ2-7, with TRBD2 matching over 8 bases. Germline CDR1 reads MNHNY; CDR2 reads SVGAGI (reference sequence). This CDR3 has 14 residues. The ends lost 8 bases at V and 2 bases at J; junction bases unmatched: 8. Here the CDR3 DNA reads TGTGCCAGCTTTTATCGGGAGGGGCCCTACGAGCAGTACTTC. Translated: CASFYREGPYEQYF.

The chain links TRBV2 to TRBJ2-7, with D perhaps TRBD2 (6 bases). In germline, CDR1 is SNHLY, CDR2 FYNNEI. CDR3 length: 15 amino acids. V lost 8 bases to trimming and J lost 2 bases, with 19 bases between them. CDR3 loop: CASYDPGLTAYEQYF. CDR3 nucleotides: TGTGCCAGCTACGACCCGGGACTTACTGCCTACGAGCAGTACTTC.

This rearrangement joins TRBV4-1 to TRBJ2-7; the match to TRBD2 covers 11 bases. Germline-derived CDR1 and CDR2 are MGHRA and YSYEKL. With 1 base clipped from V and 2 bases from J, the junction kept 7 bases outside the gene matches. The CDR3 is 17 residues long. CDR3 nucleotide sequence: TGCGCCAGCAGCCAAGTGGTAGCGGGAGGGGGGCCCTACGAGCAGTACTTC. Protein product: CASSQVVAGGGPYEQYF.

The chain joins TRBV7-3 to TRBJ2-7; 7 nucleotides align to TRBD2. V was pared by 1 base and J by 2 bases, with 2 bases of the junction left unmatched. The germline V gene encodes CDR1 SGHTA and CDR2 FQGTGA. This CDR3 spans 14 amino acids. The DNA for the CDR3 is TGTGCCAGCAGCTTAATGGGAGGGGCCTACGAGCAGTACTTC. This gives the protein CASSLMGGAYEQYF.

This clone was observed a single time. This chain connects TRBV7-9 to TRBJ2-7; D perhaps matches TRBD1 (6 bases). The V gene's germline CDR1 is SEHNR and CDR2 FQNEAQ (reference sequence). The germline V and J ends were trimmed by 0 bases and 0 bases, with 15 bases remaining between them. The CDR3 spans 17 residues. The CDR3 DNA reads TGTGCCAGCAGCTTAGCGGGGGCACATCGCCTCTCCTACGAGCAGTACTTC. It yields the protein CASSLAGAHRLSYEQYF.

This chain joins TRBV7-9 and TRBJ1-4; D remains ambiguous. The CDR3 has 16 amino acids. From germline, CDR1 is SEHNR and CDR2 FQNEAQ (reference sequence). V dropped 0 bases and J dropped 6 bases, with 14 bases sitting between them. This CDR3 reads CASSLAIGGPDEKLFF. For the CDR3, the DNA is TGTGCCAGCAGCTTAGCAATTGGAGGGCCCGATGAAAAACTGTTTTTT.

This chain joins TRBV9 and TRBJ1-3; a possible D gene is TRBD1 (6 bases). The CDR3 consists of 16 residues. Trimming stripped 4 bases from V and 0 bases from J, with 14 bases between. Per germline, CDR1 SGDLS and CDR2 YYNGEE. CDR3 in DNA: TGTGCCAGCAGCACACAGGGTAGGGGCTCTGGAAACACCATATATTTT. Protein product: CASSTQGRGSGNTIYF.

This clone was counted once. The V and J genes are TRBV5-5 and TRBJ1-5, with a possible D match to TRBD1 (5 bases). CDR3 length: 14 amino acids. CDR1 is SGHKS and CDR2 is YYEKEE in the germline V gene (reference sequence). Trimming stripped 2 bases from V and 0 bases from J, with 6 bases between. The CDR3 here is CASSFQGSNQPQHF. The CDR3 nucleotides read TGTGCCAGCAGCTTCCAGGGTAGCAATCAGCCCCAGCATTTT.

This rearrangement joins TRBV7-9 to TRBJ2-2, with 7 bases aligning to TRBD1. This CDR3 region has 15 residues. Germline loops: CDR1 SEHNR, CDR2 FQNEAQ (reference sequence). V dropped 3 bases and J dropped 5; count of bases not matched to a gene: 6. CDR3 loop: CASSFSPGGTGELFF. The CDR3 DNA reads TGTGCCAGCAGCTTCTCCCCAGGGGGAACCGGGGAGCTGTTTTTT.

This rearrangement joins TRBV11-3 to TRBJ2-7; the match to TRBD1 covers 10 bases. The trim removed 5 bases at V and 7 bases at J, leaving 8 bases unmatched. The CDR3 is made up of 14 amino acids. Germline assignment: CDR1 SGHNT and CDR2 YENEEA. CDR3 region: CASSTRQGAGEQYF. The CDR3 DNA reads TGTGCCAGCAGCACGCGACAGGGGGCAGGGGAGCAGTACTTC.

The chain joins TRBV11-2 to TRBJ2-7, with D perhaps TRBD2 (6 bases). V dropped 5 bases and J dropped 3 bases, with 11 bases sitting between them. This CDR3 region has 13 residues. CDR1 and CDR2 (germline): SGHAT, FQNNGV. The DNA of the CDR3 is TGTGCCAGCAGCCGGGACTCCAACTACGAGCAGTACTTC. Translation gives CASSRDSNYEQYF.

Comment on this clone: One junction end disagrees with the germline gene, perhaps due to a read error. The gene calls are TRBV27 and TRBJ1-2; weak D call: TRBD1 (6 bases). Germline V CDR1 and CDR2: MNHEY, SMNVEV (reference sequence). The length of the CDR3 is 13 residues. CDR3 amino acids: CASRTPGGYRYTF. Written as DNA, the CDR3 is TGTGCCAGCCGAACCCCGGGGGGCTATCGCTACACCTTC.

The sample holds one count of this clone. The rearrangement joins TRBV2 to TRBJ2-1; TRBD2 agrees at 9 bases. Germline values: CDR1 SNHLY, CDR2 FYNNEI. Losses at the gene ends were 7 bases for V and 10 bases for J; bases not matched to a gene: 11. The CDR3 sequence is 14 residues long. CDR3 in amino acids: CASKGAGGASEQFF. Written as DNA, the CDR3 is TGTGCCAGCAAAGGGGCGGGAGGGGCTAGCGAGCAGTTCTTC.